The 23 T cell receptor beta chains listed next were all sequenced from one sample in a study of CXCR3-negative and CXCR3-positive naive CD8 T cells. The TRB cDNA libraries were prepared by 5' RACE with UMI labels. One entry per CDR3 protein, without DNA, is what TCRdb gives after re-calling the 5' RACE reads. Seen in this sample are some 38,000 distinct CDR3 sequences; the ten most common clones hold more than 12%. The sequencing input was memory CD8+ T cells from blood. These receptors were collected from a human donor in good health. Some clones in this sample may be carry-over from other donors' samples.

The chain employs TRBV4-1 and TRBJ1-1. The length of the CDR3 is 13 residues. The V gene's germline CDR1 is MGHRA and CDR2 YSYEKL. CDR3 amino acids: CASSQDRGTEAFF.

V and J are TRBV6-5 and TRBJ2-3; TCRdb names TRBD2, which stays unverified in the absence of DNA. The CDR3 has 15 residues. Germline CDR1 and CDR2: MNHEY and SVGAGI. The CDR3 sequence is CASSLAQGGTDTQYF.

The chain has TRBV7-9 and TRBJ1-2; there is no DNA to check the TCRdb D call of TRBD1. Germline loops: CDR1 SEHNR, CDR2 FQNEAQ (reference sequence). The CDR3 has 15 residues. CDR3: CASSSSGTVYYGYTF.

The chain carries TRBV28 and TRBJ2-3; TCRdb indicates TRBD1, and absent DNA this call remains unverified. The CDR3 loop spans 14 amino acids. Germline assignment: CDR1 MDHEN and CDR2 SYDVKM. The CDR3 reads CASSLARDLDTQYF. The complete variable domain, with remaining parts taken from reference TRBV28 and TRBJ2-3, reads DVKVTQSSRYLVKRTGEKVFLECVQDMDHENMFWYRQDPGLGLRLIYFSYDVKMKEKGDIPEGYSVSREKKERFSLILESASTNQTSMYLCASSLARDLDTQYFGPGTRLTVL.

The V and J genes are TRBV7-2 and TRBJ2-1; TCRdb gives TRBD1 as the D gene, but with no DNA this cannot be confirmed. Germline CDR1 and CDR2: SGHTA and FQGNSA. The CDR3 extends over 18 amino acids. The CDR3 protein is CASSHRLIEPTEYNEQFF.

CDR3 in amino acids: CASSSPGELFF. The genes are TRBV7-8 and TRBJ2-2. The germline gives CDR1 SGHVS, CDR2 FQNEAQ. This CDR3 has 11 amino acids.

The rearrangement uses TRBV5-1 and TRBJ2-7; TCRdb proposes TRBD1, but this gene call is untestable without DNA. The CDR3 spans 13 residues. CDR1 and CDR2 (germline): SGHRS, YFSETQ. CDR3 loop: CASSFGGTYEQYF.

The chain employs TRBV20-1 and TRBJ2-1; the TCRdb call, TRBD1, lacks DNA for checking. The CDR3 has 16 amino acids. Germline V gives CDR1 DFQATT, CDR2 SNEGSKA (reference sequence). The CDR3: CSARDWGEEHYNEQFF.

CDR3 region: CSVVGLEINSYEQYF. The rearrangement links TRBV29-1 to TRBJ2-7; no DNA is available, so the TRBD2 call from TCRdb remains unchecked. Germline CDR1 SQVTM, CDR2 ANQGSEA. CDR3 length: 15 residues.

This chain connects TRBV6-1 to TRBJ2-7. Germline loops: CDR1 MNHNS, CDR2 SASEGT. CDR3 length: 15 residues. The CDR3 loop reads CASSEAQTSSYEQYF.

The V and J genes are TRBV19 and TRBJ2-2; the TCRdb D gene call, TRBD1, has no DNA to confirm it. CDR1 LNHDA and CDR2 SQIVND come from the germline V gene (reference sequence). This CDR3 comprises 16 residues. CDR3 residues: CASTPPGQGATGELFF.

CDR3 region: CASSLRSGREQFF. This chain joins TRBV10-2 and TRBJ2-1; TCRdb returns TRBD1, unconfirmable since there is no DNA. Germline assignment: CDR1 WSHSY and CDR2 SAAADI. The CDR3 covers 13 residues.

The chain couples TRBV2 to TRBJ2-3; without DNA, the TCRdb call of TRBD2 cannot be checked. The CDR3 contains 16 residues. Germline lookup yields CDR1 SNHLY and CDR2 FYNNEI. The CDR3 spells CASWTSGGPWLDTQYF.

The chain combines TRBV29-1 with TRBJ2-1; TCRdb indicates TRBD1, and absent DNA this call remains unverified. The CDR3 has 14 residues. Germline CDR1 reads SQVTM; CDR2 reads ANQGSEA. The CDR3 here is CSTRGGGLYNEQFF.

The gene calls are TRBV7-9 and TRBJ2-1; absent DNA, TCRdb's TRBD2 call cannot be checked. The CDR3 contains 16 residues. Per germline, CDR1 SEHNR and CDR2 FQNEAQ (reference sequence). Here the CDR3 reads CASSLVRLAADNEQFF.

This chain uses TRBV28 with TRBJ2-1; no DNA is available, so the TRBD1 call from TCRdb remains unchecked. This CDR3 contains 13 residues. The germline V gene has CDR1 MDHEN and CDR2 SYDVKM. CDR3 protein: CASSFGWGVEQFF.

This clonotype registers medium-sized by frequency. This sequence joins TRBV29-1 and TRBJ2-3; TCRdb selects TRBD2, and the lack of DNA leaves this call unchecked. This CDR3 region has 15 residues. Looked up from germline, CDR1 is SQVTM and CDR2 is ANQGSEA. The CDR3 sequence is CSGLAGGPVTDTQYF.

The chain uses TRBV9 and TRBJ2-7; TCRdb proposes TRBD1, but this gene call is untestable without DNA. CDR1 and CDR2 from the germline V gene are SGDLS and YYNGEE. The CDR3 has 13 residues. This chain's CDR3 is CASSEPGKYEQYF.

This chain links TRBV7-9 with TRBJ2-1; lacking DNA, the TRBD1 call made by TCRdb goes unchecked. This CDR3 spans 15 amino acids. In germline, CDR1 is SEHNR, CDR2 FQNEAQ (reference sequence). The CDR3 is CASSSGSDSYNEQFF.

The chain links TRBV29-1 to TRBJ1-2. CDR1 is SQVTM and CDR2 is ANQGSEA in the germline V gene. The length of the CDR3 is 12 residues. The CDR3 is CTTTGGEYGYTF.

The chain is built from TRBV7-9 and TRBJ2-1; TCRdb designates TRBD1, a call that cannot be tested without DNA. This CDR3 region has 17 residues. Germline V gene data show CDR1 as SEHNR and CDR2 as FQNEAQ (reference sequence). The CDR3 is CASSSNRESTYNDEQFF.

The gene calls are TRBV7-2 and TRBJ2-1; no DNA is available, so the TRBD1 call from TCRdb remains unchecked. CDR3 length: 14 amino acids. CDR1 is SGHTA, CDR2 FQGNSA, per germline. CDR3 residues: CASSYSGTANEQFF.

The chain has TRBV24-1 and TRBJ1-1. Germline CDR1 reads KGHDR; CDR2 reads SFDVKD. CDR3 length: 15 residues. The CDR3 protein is CATSAAHDLNTEAFF.